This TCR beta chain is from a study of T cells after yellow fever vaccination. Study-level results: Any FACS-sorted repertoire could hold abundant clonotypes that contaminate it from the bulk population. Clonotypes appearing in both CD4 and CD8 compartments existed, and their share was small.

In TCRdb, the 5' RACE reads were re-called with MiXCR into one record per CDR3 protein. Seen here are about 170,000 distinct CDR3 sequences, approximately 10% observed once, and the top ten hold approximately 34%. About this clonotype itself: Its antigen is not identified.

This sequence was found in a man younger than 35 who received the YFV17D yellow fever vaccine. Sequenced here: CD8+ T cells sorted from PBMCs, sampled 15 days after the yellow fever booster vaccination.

The CDR3 sequence: CASSLGAKGAKQYV. DNA for the CDR3: TGTGCCAGCAGCTTAGGGGCCAAGGGGGCCAAGCAGTACGTC. The rearrangement joins TRBV7-8 to TRBJ2-7; 7 nucleotides agree with TRBD1. This CDR3 region has 14 residues. Germline lookup yields CDR1 SGHVS and CDR2 FQNEAQ. V was clipped by 1 base and J by 8 bases; unmatched bases: 8.